Here is one TCR beta chain with its context. The antigen is not known. This specimen belongs to a study of a mutant IDH1 vaccine in newly diagnosed glioma. Study in general: Commencement of vaccination occurred 4-6 weeks following radiotherapy alone, or concurrently with temozolomide cycles. General study points: Immune responses induced by vaccination arose in 93.3% of the patients.

As to time point: week 47, end of study. The investigators gave 300 ug of mutant IDH1 20-mer peptide in each vaccine dose, together with topical imiquimod. Unmatched junction bases numbered 8, after V lost 4 bases and J lost 3 bases. The CDR3 runs to 16 residues. Germline assignment: CDR1 MNHNS and CDR2 SASEGT. The assay was immunoSEQ multiplex PCR, and TCRdb's table has in-frame clones only and misses some. The data hold some 60,000 clones, with 75% to 90% observed a single time. Sequencing used PBMCs, obtained from a glioma patient whose treatment included an IDH1 peptide vaccine. The V and J genes are TRBV6-1 and TRBJ2-1, with 8 bases lining up with TRBD1. This sequence was found in a man in his thirties or forties with glioma. CDR3 bases: TGTGCCAGCAGTGTGAGGCAGGGGGCGTTCTACAATGAGCAGTTCTTC. Its protein is CASSVRQGAFYNEQFF.